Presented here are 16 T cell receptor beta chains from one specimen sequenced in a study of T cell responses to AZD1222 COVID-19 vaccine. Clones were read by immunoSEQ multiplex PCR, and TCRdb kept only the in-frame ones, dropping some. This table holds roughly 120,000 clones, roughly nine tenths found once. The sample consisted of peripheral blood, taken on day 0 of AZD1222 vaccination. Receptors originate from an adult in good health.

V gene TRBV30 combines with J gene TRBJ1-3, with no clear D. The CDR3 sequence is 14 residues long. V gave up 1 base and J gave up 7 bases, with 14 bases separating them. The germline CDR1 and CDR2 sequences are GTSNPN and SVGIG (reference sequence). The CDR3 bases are TGTGCCTGGAGTGACTTCCCGGGAGCGAACACCATATATTTT. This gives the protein CAWSDFPGANTIYF.

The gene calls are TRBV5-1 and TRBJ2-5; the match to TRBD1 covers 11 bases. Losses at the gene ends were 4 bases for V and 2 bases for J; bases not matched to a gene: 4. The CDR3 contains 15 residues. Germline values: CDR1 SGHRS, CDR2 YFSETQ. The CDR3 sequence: CASSTGTGGQETQYF. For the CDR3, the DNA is TGCGCCAGCAGCACCGGGACAGGGGGACAAGAGACCCAGTACTTC.

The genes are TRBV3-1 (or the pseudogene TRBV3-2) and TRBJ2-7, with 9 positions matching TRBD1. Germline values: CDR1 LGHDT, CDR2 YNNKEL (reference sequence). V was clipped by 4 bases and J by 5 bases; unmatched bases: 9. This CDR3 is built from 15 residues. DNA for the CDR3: TGTGCCAGCAGCCTCCCGGGACAGGGACAAGACGAGCAGTACTTC. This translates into CASSLPGQGQDEQYF.

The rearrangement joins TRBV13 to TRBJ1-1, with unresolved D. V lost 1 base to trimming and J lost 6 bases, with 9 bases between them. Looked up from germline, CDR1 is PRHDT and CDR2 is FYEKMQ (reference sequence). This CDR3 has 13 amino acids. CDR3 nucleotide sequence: TGTGCCAGCAGCTTAGCCCTTATCGCTGAAGCTTTCTTT. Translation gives CASSLALIAEAFF.

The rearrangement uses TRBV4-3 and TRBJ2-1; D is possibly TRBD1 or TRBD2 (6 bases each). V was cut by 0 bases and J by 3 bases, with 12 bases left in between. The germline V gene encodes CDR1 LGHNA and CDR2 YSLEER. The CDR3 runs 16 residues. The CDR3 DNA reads TGCGCCAGCAGCCAAGAAATGGGGGGCAACTACAATGAGCAGTTCTTC. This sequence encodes CASSQEMGGNYNEQFF.

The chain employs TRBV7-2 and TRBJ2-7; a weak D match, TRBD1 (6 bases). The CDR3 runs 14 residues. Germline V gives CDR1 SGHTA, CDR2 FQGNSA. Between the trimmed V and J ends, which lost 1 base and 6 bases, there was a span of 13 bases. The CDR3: CASSLEDRALEQYF. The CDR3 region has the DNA TGTGCCAGCAGCTTAGAGGACAGAGCCCTCGAGCAGTACTTC.

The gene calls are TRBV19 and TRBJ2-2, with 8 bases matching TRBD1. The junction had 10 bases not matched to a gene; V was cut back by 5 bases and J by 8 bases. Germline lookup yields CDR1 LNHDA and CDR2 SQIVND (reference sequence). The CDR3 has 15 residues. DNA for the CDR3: TGTGCCAGTAGTTCGGCGAGACAGGGGCGAGGGGAGCTGTTTTTT. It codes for CASSSARQGRGELFF.

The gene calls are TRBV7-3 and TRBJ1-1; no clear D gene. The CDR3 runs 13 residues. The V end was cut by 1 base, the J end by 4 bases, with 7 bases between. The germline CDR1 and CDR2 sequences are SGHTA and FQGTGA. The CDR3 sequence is CASSLNSATEAFF. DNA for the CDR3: TGTGCCAGCAGCTTAAACAGTGCCACTGAAGCTTTCTTT.

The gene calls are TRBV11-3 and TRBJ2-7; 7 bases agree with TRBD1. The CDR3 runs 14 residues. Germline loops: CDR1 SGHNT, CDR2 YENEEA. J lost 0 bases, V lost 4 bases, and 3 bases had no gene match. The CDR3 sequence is CASSSRDSSYEQYF. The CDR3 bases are TGTGCCAGCAGCTCCCGGGACAGCTCCTACGAGCAGTACTTC. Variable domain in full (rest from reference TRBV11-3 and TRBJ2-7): EAGVVQSPRYKIIEKKQPVAFWCNPISGHNTLYWYLQNLGQGPELLIRYENEEAVDDSQLPKDRFSAERLKGVDSTLKIQPAELGDSAVYLCASSSRDSSYEQYFGPGTRLTVT.

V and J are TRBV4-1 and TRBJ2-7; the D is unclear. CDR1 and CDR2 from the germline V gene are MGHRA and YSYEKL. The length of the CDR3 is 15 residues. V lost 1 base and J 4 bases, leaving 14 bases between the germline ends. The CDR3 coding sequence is TGCGCCAGCAGCCAAGGAGGAGCACTCGGGTACGAGCAGTACTTC. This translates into CASSQGGALGYEQYF.

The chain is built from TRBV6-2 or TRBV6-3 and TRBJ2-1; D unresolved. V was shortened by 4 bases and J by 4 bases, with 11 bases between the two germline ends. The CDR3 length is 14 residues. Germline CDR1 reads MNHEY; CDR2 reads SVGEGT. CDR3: CASSSFPGYNEQFF. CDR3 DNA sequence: TGTGCCAGCAGTTCTTTTCCCGGATACAATGAGCAGTTCTTC.

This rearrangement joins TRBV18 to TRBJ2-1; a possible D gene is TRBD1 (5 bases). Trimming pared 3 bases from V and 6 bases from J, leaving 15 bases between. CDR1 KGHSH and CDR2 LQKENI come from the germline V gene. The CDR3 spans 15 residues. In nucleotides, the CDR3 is TGTGCCAGCTCACCCCTCGACAGAACGGGCAATGAGCAGTTCTTC. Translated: CASSPLDRTGNEQFF.

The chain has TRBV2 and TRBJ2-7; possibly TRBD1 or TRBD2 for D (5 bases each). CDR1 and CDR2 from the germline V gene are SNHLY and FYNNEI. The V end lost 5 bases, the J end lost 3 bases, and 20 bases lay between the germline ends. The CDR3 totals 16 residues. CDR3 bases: TGTGCCAGCAGTTCACCGGGACGGATACCTGGCTACGAGCAGTACTTC. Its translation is CASSSPGRIPGYEQYF.

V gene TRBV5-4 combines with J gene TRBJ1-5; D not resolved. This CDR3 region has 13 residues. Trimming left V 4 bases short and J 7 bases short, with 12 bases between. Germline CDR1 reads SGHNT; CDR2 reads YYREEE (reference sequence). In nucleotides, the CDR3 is TGTGCCAGCAGCACTGGGCCCTTACAGCCCCAGCATTTT. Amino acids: CASSTGPLQPQHF. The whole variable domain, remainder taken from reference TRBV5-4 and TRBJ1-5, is ETGVTQSPTHLIKTRGQQVTLRCSSQSGHNTVSWYQQALGQGPQFIFQYYREEENGRGNFPPRFSGLQFPNYSSELNVNALELDDSALYLCASSTGPLQPQHFGDGTRLSIL.

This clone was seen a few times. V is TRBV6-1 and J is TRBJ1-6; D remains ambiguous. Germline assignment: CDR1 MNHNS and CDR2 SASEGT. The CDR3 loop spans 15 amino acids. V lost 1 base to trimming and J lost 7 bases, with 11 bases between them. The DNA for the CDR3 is TGTGCCAGCAGTGAAGGTTGGGGTAGCAATTCACCCCTCCACTTT. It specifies CASSEGWGSNSPLHF.

The CDR3 spells CASSFVFTEAFF. The CDR3 DNA reads as TGTGCCAGCAGTTTTGTGTTTACTGAAGCTTTCTTT. V usage is TRBV12-3 or TRBV12-4 and J usage is TRBJ1-1; D uncertain. This CDR3 is 12 amino acids long. The ends were cut back, 3 bases at V and 5 bases at J, with 7 bases in the middle.